This T cell receptor beta chain came from a study of metastatic and nonmetastatic thyroid tumors. The wider study: Across blood and tumor or nodule tissue, repertoires from malignant and benign thyroid patients were compared with one another.

The CDR3 is made up of 13 amino acids. Trimming removed 9 bases at V and 6 bases at J, with 17 bases between. Germline-derived CDR1 and CDR2 are MGHDK and SYGVNS. This clone was counted ten times or more. No patient received treatment before thyroid surgery. With MiXCR, TCRdb called clones anew from the PCR reads. The sample records about 20,000 clones, about a sixth being singletons. The receptor comes from a female donor with papillary thyroid cancer or a benign thyroid nodule (not recorded which). Some clones in this sample may be carry-over from other donors' samples. The V gene is TRBV25-1, the J gene TRBJ1-2; weak D call: TRBD1 (6 bases). The sample was tumor tissue. CDR3 region: CASRFGQGNGYTF. CDR3 nucleotides: TGTGCCAGTCGGTTTGGGCAGGGGAATGGCTACACCTTC.